This is a list of T cell receptor beta chains from one sample in a study of neurological immune-mediated disorders. A single record per CDR3 protein comes from TCRdb applying MiXCR to the 5' RACE reads. The table has 11,000 to 15,000 distinct CDR3 sequences, 6% to 8% seen once. What was sequenced was CD8+ T cells from blood. These receptors came from a woman aged 40-49 years in good health. CDR3s include the opening cysteine and the closing phenylalanine or tryptophan. A row's size may be missing; if present it is once, few, many or a size class.

TRBV6-6	many	CASSPPGQTLQNEKLFF
TRBV12-3/TRBV12-4	NA	CARLDIPNEKLFF
TRBV9	many	CASSVGYGYTF
TRBV4-2	many	CASSQEWLPTDTQYF
TRBV4-1	many	CASSQGGVIETQYF
TRBV7-9	many	CASSSAAYTDTQYF
TRBV19	many	CASSSIGDTQYF
TRBV28	NA	CASSLIGGGGEQYF
TRBV5-5	many	CASSQGHEQFF
TRBV6-5	many	CASSTGTTTFTEAFF
TRBV5-6	many	CASSLGGAGPQHF
TRBV30	many	CAWNRAGELFF
TRBV7-8	many	CASSLGGAPSFAYEQYF
TRBV12-3/TRBV12-4	many	CASKRGHGYTF
TRBV19	many	CASSIGTGTVSYNEQFF
TRBV6-1	many	CASKVGTQGRNSPLHF
TRBV7-8	many	CASSSYRGTSGRLTYEQYF
TRBV11-2	NA	CASSLGSTGVTF
TRBV5-1	many	CASSWDRGTEAFF
TRBV11-2	many	CASSQTDYEQYF
TRBV12-3/TRBV12-4	many	CASSLSAFNYEQYF
TRBV28	many	CASSFGAGNVYEQYF
TRBV24-1	many	CATRGDREVNEQFF
TRBV5-1	many	CASRVTPGHMNTEAFF
TRBV28	many	CASSPRNRGGAGETQYF
TRBV4-2	many	CASSQGSEQYF
TRBV5-1	many	CASSSSGTEETQYF
TRBV11-2	many	CASSISGNTDTQYF
TRBV4-2	many	CASSQESVAEQFF
TRBV7-3	many	CASSPHASETQYF
TRBV6-5	many	CASSYGTGEGLFF
TRBV20-1	many	CSAKIYGTGGYEQYF
TRBV5-1	many	CASSQGLSSTDTQYF
TRBV3-1	medium-sized	CASSQEIGLVGGQGAFTGELFF
TRBV18	NA	CASSPLDRGGFEQFF